This T cell receptor (beta chain) was documented in a study of monozygotic twins with cystic fibrosis. The wider study: Libraries were built from three micrograms of fragmented DNA using about 15 PCR cycles.

Germline V gene sequence: CDR1 SGHRS, CDR2 YFSETQ. V was trimmed by 2 bases and J by 6 bases, leaving 13 bases between them. The CDR3 is made up of 14 amino acids. Using immunoSEQ multiplex PCR, the repertoire was profiled, and TCRdb retains in-frame clones only, with some absent. The table records about 35,000 clones, roughly three fifths of them present only once. Note on this clone: What it recognizes is unknown.

Study-wide results and caveats: The repertoire was suggested to be naive-dominated, clonality median about 0.01.

This clonotype was sampled from a girl aged 10-17 years with cystic fibrosis. Sequenced input: blood. The chain joins TRBV5-1 to TRBJ2-3; D remains unclear. CDR3 DNA sequence: TGCGCCAGCAGCTTAACACCTGAATGGGATACGCAGTATTTT. Translating gives CASSLTPEWDTQYF. Full variable domain (outside the CDR3, taken from reference TRBV5-1 and TRBJ2-3): KAGVTQTPRYLIKTRGQQVTLSCSPISGHRSVSWYQQTPGQGLQFLFEYFSETQRNKGNFPGRFSGRQFSNSRSEMNVSTLELGDSALYLCASSLTPEWDTQYFGPGTRLTVL.